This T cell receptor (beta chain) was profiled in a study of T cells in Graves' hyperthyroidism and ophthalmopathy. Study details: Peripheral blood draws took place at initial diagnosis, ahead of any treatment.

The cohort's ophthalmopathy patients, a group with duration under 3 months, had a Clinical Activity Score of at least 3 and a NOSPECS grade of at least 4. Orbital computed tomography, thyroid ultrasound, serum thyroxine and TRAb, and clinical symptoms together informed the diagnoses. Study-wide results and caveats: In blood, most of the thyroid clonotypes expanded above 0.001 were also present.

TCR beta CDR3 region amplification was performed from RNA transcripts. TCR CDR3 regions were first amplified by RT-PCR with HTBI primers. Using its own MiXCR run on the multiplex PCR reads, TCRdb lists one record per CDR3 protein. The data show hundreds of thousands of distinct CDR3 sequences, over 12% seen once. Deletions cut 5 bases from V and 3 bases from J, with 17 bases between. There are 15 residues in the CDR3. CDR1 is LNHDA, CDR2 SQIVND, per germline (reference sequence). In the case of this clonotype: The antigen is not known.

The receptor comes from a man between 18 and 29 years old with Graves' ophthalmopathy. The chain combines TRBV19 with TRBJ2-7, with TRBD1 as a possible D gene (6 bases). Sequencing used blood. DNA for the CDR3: TGTGCCAGTAGTGGATCCCGGACAGCCCTCTACGAGCAGTACTTC. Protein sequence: CASSGSRTALYEQYF.